A single T cell receptor beta chain is shown here with its context. The target antigen is unknown. The data were taken from a study of cytomegalovirus exposure and HLA in healthy donors. Whole-study findings and limits: For most TCR sequences rarity was the rule, although some public TCRs occurred in many donors.

The germline V and J ends were trimmed by 0 bases and 4 bases, with 16 bases remaining between them. CDR1 MGHDK and CDR2 SYGVNS come from the germline V gene. The CDR3 is 18 amino acids. PCR employed 60 Vbeta and 13 Jbeta primers. Using immunoSEQ multiplex PCR, the repertoire was profiled, and TCRdb retains in-frame clones only, with some absent. The repertoire holds 70,000 to 100,000 clones, with 80% as singletons. Source material: PBMCs. V is TRBV25-1 and J is TRBJ2-6, with a weak D call TRBD2 (6 bases). The sequence was obtained from a woman aged 45 to 65 in good health and CMV-seropositive. The CDR3 protein is CASSEYNQGTGGANVLTF. Written as DNA, the CDR3 is TGTGCCAGCAGTGAATATAACCAAGGGACTGGGGGGGCCAACGTCCTGACTTTC.